This TCR beta chain was sequenced in a study of molecular identifiers for immune sequencing clone quantification (dated by TCRdb to the late 2010s). Study-level background: For a replicate experiment, RNA from roughly 18,000 or 92,000 naive CD8 T cells was divided into five aliquots, and four of the five aliquots were sequenced. CD8 T cells were used in a methods study to benchmark molecular-identifier clustering-based TCR repertoire sequencing (MIDCIRS) and TCR RNA copy counting.

Libraries of naive CD8 T cells were built from anywhere between roughly 18,000 and 1,000,000 sorted cells, with 10%, 30% or 50% of the purified RNA used. Naive CD8 T cells, defined as CD8+CD4-CCR7+CD45RA+, were FACS-sorted into RLT Plus buffer on a BD FACSAria II. To test detection sensitivity, Jurkat RNA equal to around 11 TCR copies was added to samples of roughly 19,000-1,100,000 naive CD8 T cells. CD8 T cells were enriched with RosetteSep CD8+ T Cell Enrichment Cocktail and Ficoll-Paque, followed by ACK red cell lysis. The library came from PCR. The instrument was a NextSeq 500. Bulk TCR libraries were made following a previously described method, with the TCR primers given in Table S5. Purification of total RNA was performed with the Qiagen AllPrep DNA/RNA kit. Before any analysis, reads coming from multiple sequencing runs of the same library were combined into one pool. On the study's bioinformatics: Reads were retained only if the reads had an exact TCR constant sequence, and the retained reads were trimmed to 150 nt and grouped according to their 12-nt molecular barcodes. Reads within each barcode group were sub-clustered using a 15% Levenshtein threshold, and quality-weighted consensus sequences were constructed for each RNA molecule. Non-functional sequences were removed, as were lower-count sequences one edit away from another. Barcode sub-clusters with fewer than 20% of the maximum read count were removed, based on fitting two negative binomial distributions. Through fastp at Q25 and MiXCR, TCRdb rebuilt clones from the public reads, retaining in-frame beta chains. Every distinct CDR3 protein forms one entry, paired with its most common genes and DNA. The V and J calls, along with clone size, are taken from TCRdb and not from the paper's own processing. This sample has over 550,000 distinct CDR3 sequences in its table, and roughly 25% of those were observed once. The leading ten clones occupy about 0.84% of the sample.

In its sample, this clonotype was seen a few times. The antigen it binds to is not known. One junction end does not reproduce the germline sequence, and a read error may be involved. In the germline V gene, CDR1 corresponds to SGHTA and CDR2 to FQGTGA. From cysteine to phenylalanine, the CDR3 is 13 amino acids long. Only the CDR3 region is kept as DNA, spanning 39 bases read in frame from base 1. What the study reported, not specific to this receptor: Spiked-in Jurkat TCR RNA equal to a single cell's worth was reported to be detectable even within one million naive CD8 T cells. Modeling gave 3 to 3.5 recovered TCR RNA copies per cell versus 8 to 10 by digital PCR, implying around 30% capture efficiency. Spiked-in Jurkat TCR RNA (around nine copies' worth), which is not part of the donor repertoire, was contained in the naive libraries. In CMV-specific effector cells, clones with more than 20 RNA copies contained over 98% of molecules, whereas in naive cells such clones contained under 1% of molecules. Identical TCR molecules sharing a barcode could cause highly expanded clone sizes to be underestimated. When barcode sub-clustering was not used, chimeric consensus sequences inflated TCR diversity, with chimeras reaching as high as 47%.

The TCR comes from a human donor in good health. Some libraries in this study had Jurkat cell RNA spiked in. Recombination linked TRBV7-3 to TRBJ2-1, with no confidently assigned D gene. The sequencing sample was made of naive CD8+ T cells from blood, with Jurkat cell RNA spiked in. The meaning of the sample's cell subset or site label: FACS-sorted CD8+CD4-CCR7+CD45RA+ naive T cells. The CDR3 sequence is CASSSDGYNVQFF. The DNA sequence is as follows: TGTGCCAGCAGCTCGGACGGCTACAATGTGCAGTTCTTC. The full variable domain, completed from the reference TRBV7-3 and TRBJ2-1 proteins outside the CDR3, reads GAGVSQTPSNKVTEKGKYVELRCDPISGHTALYWYRQSLGQGPEFLIYFQGTGAADDSGLPNDRFFAVRPEGSVSTLKIQRTERGDSAVYLCASSSDGYNVQFFGPGTRLTVL.